The rows below give T cell receptor beta chains drawn from one sample of a study of shared clonotypes between healthy human individuals. Clones were sequenced by immunoSEQ multiplex PCR, and TCRdb holds only the in-frame ones, with some missing. The sample includes roughly 2.5 million clones, roughly nine tenths of them seen just once. The sample comprised naive CD4+ T cells sorted from blood. The origin of the receptors is a man in his late teens or twenties in good health. CDR3s include the opening cysteine and the closing phenylalanine or tryptophan. Fields, in order: J gene, D gene, V gene, clone size, CDR3 protein, CDR3 DNA. D genes are given only for firm matches. Expanded clones are given a class, and other clones once, few, many or no size at all.

J gene: TRBJ1-2
D gene: TRBD1
V gene: TRBV25-1
clone size: NA
CDR3 protein: CASSEGWTGALYGYTF
CDR3 DNA: TGTGCCAGCAGTGAGGGGTGGACAGGGGCCCTATATGGCTACACCTTC

J gene: TRBJ2-5
D gene: NA
V gene: TRBV9
clone size: NA
CDR3 protein: CASSVAIQETQYF
CDR3 DNA: TGTGCCAGCAGCGTAGCTATCCAAGAGACCCAGTACTTC

J gene: TRBJ1-2
D gene: NA
V gene: TRBV2
clone size: few
CDR3 protein: CASSEGDYRWTYGYTF
CDR3 DNA: TGTGCCAGCAGTGAAGGGGATTACCGATGGACCTATGGCTACACCTTC

J gene: TRBJ2-7
D gene: NA
V gene: TRBV28
clone size: NA
CDR3 protein: CASSLAATSSYEQYF
CDR3 DNA: TGTGCCAGCAGTTTAGCGGCGACAAGCTCCTACGAGCAGTACTTC

J gene: TRBJ2-1
D gene: TRBD2
V gene: TRBV18
clone size: NA
CDR3 protein: CASSPPETSGYYNEQFF
CDR3 DNA: TGTGCCAGCTCACCACCTGAGACTAGCGGATACTACAATGAGCAGTTCTTC

J gene: TRBJ1-3
D gene: TRBD1
V gene: TRBV18
clone size: NA
CDR3 protein: CASSPLGTAWSSGNTIYF
CDR3 DNA: TGTGCCAGCTCACCACTCGGGACAGCCTGGAGCTCTGGAAACACCATATATTTT

J gene: TRBJ2-5
D gene: TRBD2
V gene: TRBV5-4
clone size: NA
CDR3 protein: CASSQEAPAGYQETQYF
CDR3 DNA: TGTGCCAGCAGCCAAGAAGCGCCAGCGGGGTACCAAGAGACCCAGTACTTC

J gene: TRBJ2-7
D gene: NA
V gene: TRBV4-2
clone size: NA
CDR3 protein: CASSQGGQSYEQYF
CDR3 DNA: TGTGCCAGCAGCCAAGGAGGACAGAGCTACGAGCAGTACTTC

J gene: TRBJ1-5
D gene: NA
V gene: TRBV2
clone size: few
CDR3 protein: CASSERVSNQPQHF
CDR3 DNA: TGTGCCAGCAGTGAAAGAGTCAGCAATCAGCCCCAGCATTTT

J gene: TRBJ2-1
D gene: NA
V gene: TRBV7-2
clone size: NA
CDR3 protein: CASSLDDGENEQFF
CDR3 DNA: TGTGCCAGCAGCTTAGACGACGGAGAGAATGAGCAGTTCTTC

J gene: TRBJ1-2
D gene: TRBD1
V gene: TRBV6-5
clone size: NA
CDR3 protein: CASSLGQGSGYTF
CDR3 DNA: TGTGCCAGCAGCTTAGGACAGGGCTCTGGCTACACCTTC